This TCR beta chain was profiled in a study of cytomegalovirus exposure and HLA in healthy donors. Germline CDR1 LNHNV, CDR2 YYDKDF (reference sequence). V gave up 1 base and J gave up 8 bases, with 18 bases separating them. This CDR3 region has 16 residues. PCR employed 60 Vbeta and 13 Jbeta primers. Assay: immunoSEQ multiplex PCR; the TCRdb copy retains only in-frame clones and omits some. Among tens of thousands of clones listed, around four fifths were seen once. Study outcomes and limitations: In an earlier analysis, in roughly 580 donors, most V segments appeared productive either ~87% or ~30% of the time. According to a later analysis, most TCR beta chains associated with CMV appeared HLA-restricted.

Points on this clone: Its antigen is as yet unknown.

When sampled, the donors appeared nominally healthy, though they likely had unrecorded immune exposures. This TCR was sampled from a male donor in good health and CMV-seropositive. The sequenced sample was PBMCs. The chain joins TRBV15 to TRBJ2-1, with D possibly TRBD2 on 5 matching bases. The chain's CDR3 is CATSRVVGREGHEQFF. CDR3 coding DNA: TGTGCCACCAGCAGAGTCGTAGGGAGAGAGGGCCATGAGCAGTTCTTC. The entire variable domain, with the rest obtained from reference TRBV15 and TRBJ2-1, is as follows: DAMVIQNPRYQVTQFGKPVTLSCSQTLNHNVMYWYQQKSSQAPKLLFHYYDKDFNNEADTPDNFQSRRPNTSFCFLDIRSPGLGDTAMYLCATSRVVGREGHEQFFGPGTRLTVL.